The next 28 T cell receptor beta chains were all read from a single sample in a study of cytomegalovirus exposure and HLA in healthy donors. 60 Vbeta and 13 Jbeta primers were used in PCR. Only in-frame clones appear in the TCRdb table, and some are missing; sequencing was by immunoSEQ multiplex PCR. This sample yields under 200,000 clones, of which roughly 68% are seen a single time; roughly 1.9% belongs to the top ten. The specimen was PBMCs. The receptors stem from a woman aged 30 to 39 in good health and CMV-seronegative.

This clone has only a few counts. The rearrangement links TRBV29-1 to TRBJ2-7, with TRBD1 matching over 8 bases. CDR1 SQVTM and CDR2 ANQGSEA come from the germline V gene. Trimming cost V 0 bases and J 6 bases; bases outside gene matches: 13. This CDR3 contains 16 residues. Here the CDR3 reads CSVEERWTGKRREQYF. CDR3 coding DNA: TGCAGCGTTGAAGAACGTTGGACAGGGAAGAGGCGCGAGCAGTACTTC.

The chain couples TRBV11-1 to TRBJ1-4; D remains ambiguous. Between the trimmed V and J ends, which lost 2 bases and 8 bases, there was a span of 15 bases. CDR3 size: 15 residues. Germline V gives CDR1 SGHAT, CDR2 FQDESV (reference sequence). The CDR3 spells CASSLFAGSGEKLFF. DNA of the CDR3: TGTGCCAGCAGCTTATTTGCGGGGAGCGGAGAAAAACTGTTTTTT.

The chain recombines TRBV5-6 with TRBJ2-3, with 13 nucleotides matching TRBD2. Germline CDR1 and CDR2: SGHDT and YYEEEE. The CDR3 is 15 amino acids. Losses at the gene ends were 2 bases for V and 4 bases for J; bases not matched to a gene: 1. In DNA, the CDR3 is TGTGCCAGCAGCTTTGGACTAGCGGGGGCAGATACGCAGTATTTT. Protein: CASSFGLAGADTQYF.

J is TRBJ2-3 and V is TRBV9; possibly TRBD1 for D (6 bases). CDR1 and CDR2 (germline): SGDLS, YYNGEE. The ends were cut back, 3 bases at V and 8 bases at J, with 22 bases in the middle. The CDR3 is made up of 16 amino acids. The CDR3 reads CASSAAQGPLRATQYF. In nucleotides, the CDR3 is TGTGCCAGCAGCGCCGCCCAGGGGCCCTTACGCGCTACGCAGTATTTT.

The V and J genes are TRBV6-6 and TRBJ2-4, with a tentative D call TRBD2 (6 bases). V lost 8 bases and J 1 base, leaving 15 bases between the germline ends. CDR3 length equals 15 residues. Germline assignment: CDR1 MNHNY and CDR2 SVGAGI (reference sequence). CDR3 loop: CASATGVRAKNIQYF. For the CDR3, the DNA is TGTGCCAGCGCCACGGGGGTAAGGGCCAAAAACATTCAGTACTTC.

The chain uses TRBV5-1 and TRBJ2-3; TRBD2 is a possible D gene (6 bases). Germline loops: CDR1 SGHRS, CDR2 YFSETQ. The CDR3 covers 15 residues. V shed 9 bases and J shed 0 bases, with 17 bases lying between them. The CDR3 DNA sequence: TGCGCCACCAAAAGGGACTCCTCTAGCACAGATACGCAGTATTTT. This translates into CATKRDSSSTDTQYF.

The V call is TRBV18, the J call TRBJ2-1, with 7 bases that match TRBD1. CDR3 size: 14 residues. In germline, CDR1 is KGHSH, CDR2 LQKENI. The V and J ends lost 3 bases and 4 bases, in that order; junction bases with no gene match: 3. The DNA for the CDR3 is TGTGCCAGCTCACCTTCGACAGGGTACAATGAGCAGTTCTTC. It is translated as CASSPSTGYNEQFF.

This chain joins TRBV4-2 and TRBJ2-3; the D gene is possibly TRBD2 (6 bases). Germline V gene lookup returns CDR1 LGHNA and CDR2 YNFKEQ. This CDR3 has 11 residues. Trimming removed 6 bases from V and 8 bases from J, with 9 bases in between. The CDR3 region is CASRGSGTQYF. The CDR3 coding sequence is TGTGCCAGCAGAGGTAGCGGTACGCAGTATTTT.

The chain recombines TRBV5-1 with TRBJ1-3, with 8 positions matching TRBD1. The V gene's germline CDR1 is SGHRS and CDR2 YFSETQ. CDR3 length equals 17 residues. J lost 0 bases, V lost 3 bases, and 8 bases had no gene match. CDR3: CASSSGTGPNSGNTIYF. The CDR3 region has the DNA TGCGCCAGCAGCTCCGGGACAGGACCTAACTCTGGAAACACCATATATTTT.

The chain uses TRBV11-2 and TRBJ1-2; D perhaps matches TRBD1 (6 bases). The CDR3 runs to 13 residues. V was pared by 1 base and J by 8 bases, with 11 bases between. The V gene's germline CDR1 is SGHAT and CDR2 FQNNGV. The CDR3 is CASSLVGARGYTF. The CDR3 bases are TGTGCCAGCAGCTTAGTGGGGGCGCGGGGCTACACCTTC.

The genes are TRBV19 and TRBJ1-6, with D hard to call. Trimming removed 4 bases at V and 7 bases at J, with 17 bases between. CDR3 length equals 16 residues. CDR1 is LNHDA and CDR2 is SQIVND in the germline V gene (reference sequence). Written as DNA, the CDR3 is TGTGCCAGTAGTAGTCACTTGTTCGCCCGAAATTCACCCCTCCACTTT. Encoded protein: CASSSHLFARNSPLHF.

J is TRBJ2-3 and V is TRBV5-1, with no clear D. Per the germline V gene, CDR1 is SGHRS and CDR2 is YFSETQ. Trimming took off 0 bases at V and 0 bases at J, with 14 bases between the two ends. The CDR3 spans 17 residues. The CDR3 DNA sequence: TGCGCCAGCAGCTTGGCCATCTTGGGCGCGAGCACAGATACGCAGTATTTT. This translates into CASSLAILGASTDTQYF.

DNA of the CDR3: TGTGCCAGCAGCTTGGTTGGGGACAGGGCTGAGACCCAGTACTTC. Residues: CASSLVGDRAETQYF. The chain recombines TRBV5-5 with TRBJ2-5; 9 bases align to TRBD1. Germline-derived CDR1 and CDR2 are SGHKS and YYEKEE (reference sequence). This CDR3 is built from 15 residues. With V trimmed by 0 bases and J by 5 bases, 5 bases remained unmatched.

The chain recombines TRBV2 with TRBJ1-1; no reliable D call. CDR3 length: 10 amino acids. The germline CDR1 and CDR2 sequences are SNHLY and FYNNEI. Trimming pared 10 bases from V and 7 bases from J, leaving 10 bases between. The CDR3 DNA sequence: TGTGCCATCTTCAGACTTGAAGCTTTCTTT. This translates into CAIFRLEAFF.

The rearrangement links TRBV7-3 to TRBJ1-1; D not resolved. Germline CDR1 and CDR2: SGHTA and FQGTGA. Trimming cost V 3 bases and J 1 base, with 6 bases left between them. This CDR3 spans 13 amino acids. CDR3 in DNA: TGTGCCAGCAGCTTCAGGCGGAACACTGAAGCTTTCTTT. It yields the protein CASSFRRNTEAFF. The whole variable domain, remainder taken from reference TRBV7-3 and TRBJ1-1, is GAGVSQTPSNKVTEKGKYVELRCDPISGHTALYWYRQSLGQGPEFLIYFQGTGAADDSGLPNDRFFAVRPEGSVSTLKIQRTERGDSAVYLCASSFRRNTEAFFGQGTRLTVV.

The chain couples TRBV2 to TRBJ2-5; TRBD2 agrees at 14 bases. Germline loops: CDR1 SNHLY, CDR2 FYNNEI. The CDR3 has 17 amino acids. The J segment lost 2 bases and the V segment lost 9 bases, leaving 11 bases of the junction unmatched. CDR3 bases: TGTGCCAGACTGGGGACTAGCGGGGGTCGGCAGCAAGAGACCCAGTACTTC. Protein product: CARLGTSGGRQQETQYF.

With regard to this clone: One end of the junction is discordant with germline, which a read error may explain. The chain combines TRBV5-1 with TRBJ2-1; TRBD1 aligns across 7 bases. This CDR3 comprises 20 residues. CDR1 SGHRS and CDR2 YFSETQ come from the germline V gene. The CDR3 loop is CACSTGQLFDLLSSYNEQFF. The CDR3 DNA reads as TGCGCCTGCAGCACGGGACAGCTTTTCGATTTACTGAGCTCCTACAATGAGCAGTTCTTC.

The chain has TRBV5-1 and TRBJ2-1; 11 bases are a match to TRBD1. Germline CDR1 and CDR2: SGHRS and YFSETQ. Trimming cost V 4 bases and J 9 bases; bases outside gene matches: 15. There are 17 residues in the CDR3. This chain's CDR3 is CASSGAPGQGVYGEQFF. The CDR3 DNA sequence: TGCGCCAGCAGCGGCGCCCCGGGACAGGGGGTTTACGGTGAGCAGTTCTTC.

For this clone: Other DNA sequences of this sample code for an identical CDR3. This chain connects TRBV7-2 to TRBJ2-3, with D possibly being TRBD2 (6 bases). The CDR3 loop spans 13 amino acids. Germline CDR1 reads SGHTA; CDR2 reads FQGNSA. Trimming took off 6 bases at V and 1 base at J, with 8 bases between the two ends. CDR3 nucleotide sequence: TGTGCCAGCAGGCCGGGAGGCACAGATACGCAGTATTTT. This codes for CASRPGGTDTQYF.

This clone was counted only a few times. V is TRBV19 and J is TRBJ1-1; 12 nucleotides match TRBD1. J lost 0 bases, V lost 3 bases, and 11 bases had no gene match. CDR1 LNHDA and CDR2 SQIVND come from the germline V gene (reference sequence). The CDR3 sequence is 19 residues long. In DNA, the CDR3 is TGTGCCAGTAGTATCCTCCGGGGGACAGGGGGCTTCATGAACACTGAAGCTTTCTTT. This sequence encodes CASSILRGTGGFMNTEAFF. Full variable domain (outside the CDR3, taken from reference TRBV19 and TRBJ1-1): DGGITQSPKYLFRKEGQNVTLSCEQNLNHDAMYWYRQDPGQGLRLIYYSQIVNDFQKGDIAEGYSVSREKKESFPLTVTSAQKNPTAFYLCASSILRGTGGFMNTEAFFGQGTRLTVV.

This clone was picked up a small number of times. The rearrangement joins TRBV15 to TRBJ1-2; D is perhaps TRBD1 (6 bases). Trimming stripped 9 bases from V and 0 bases from J, with 14 bases between. Germline V CDR1 and CDR2: LNHNV, YYDKDF (reference sequence). This CDR3 spans 14 amino acids. The CDR3 here is CATNPTGSNYGYTF. The DNA for the CDR3 is TGTGCCACAAACCCCACAGGGTCTAACTATGGCTACACCTTC.

Written as DNA, the CDR3 is TGTGCCAGCAGCTTGTCCCATCGGGGGAGAAATAGCAATCAGCCCCAGCATTTT. Translating gives CASSLSHRGRNSNQPQHF. The chain carries TRBV5-6 and TRBJ1-5; D is perhaps TRBD1 (5 bases). Germline CDR1 and CDR2: SGHDT and YYEEEE. Trimming shortened V by 1 base and J by 0 bases, and 17 bases separated the two germline ends. CDR3 length: 18 amino acids.

A word on this clone: The conserved final phenylalanine or tryptophan is absent from the CDR3, which likely points to a read error. J is TRBJ1-2 and V is TRBV5-4, with a weak D call TRBD1 (6 bases). This CDR3 contains 14 residues. CDR1 is SGHNT and CDR2 is YYREEE in the germline V gene (reference sequence). Trimming took off 4 bases at V and 7 bases at J, with 17 bases between the two ends. CDR3 loop: CASSLYRDIAGYTS. DNA for the CDR3: TGTGCCAGCAGCCTCTACCGGGACATAGCTGGCTACACCTCC.

CDR3 region: CASSPTGPALDSYNSPLHF. The DNA for the CDR3 is TGCGCCAGCAGCCCCACAGGACCTGCACTGGACTCCTATAATTCACCCCTCCACTTT. The J gene is TRBJ1-6, the V gene TRBV4-1, with D tentatively TRBD1 (5 bases). Between the trimmed V and J ends, which lost 4 bases and 0 bases, there was a span of 19 bases. There are 19 residues in the CDR3. CDR1 MGHRA and CDR2 YSYEKL come from the germline V gene.

This chain uses TRBV4-3 with TRBJ1-2; 9 bases agree with TRBD1. The trim removed 1 base at V and 6 bases at J, leaving 9 bases unmatched. CDR3 length: 16 residues. In germline, CDR1 is LGHNA, CDR2 YSLEER. CDR3 nucleotides: TGCGCCAGCAGCCAAGTAAGAGGTCGGGACAGGGATGGCTACACCTTC. This encodes CASSQVRGRDRDGYTF.

The chain joins TRBV7-3 to TRBJ1-2, with D tentatively TRBD1 (6 bases). The CDR3 totals 15 residues. Germline values: CDR1 SGHTA, CDR2 FQGTGA. The ends were cut back, 1 base at V and 4 bases at J, with 13 bases in the middle. The CDR3 DNA sequence: TGTGCCAGCAGCTTAAGCCCAGGGGCGGGCTATGGCTACACCTTC. Protein product: CASSLSPGAGYGYTF.

This clone has only a few counts. CDR3 region: CASSRGKGEQYF. CDR3 coding DNA: TGTGCCAGCAGTAGGGGTAAGGGCGAGCAGTACTTC. The rearrangement joins TRBV6-5 to TRBJ2-7, with a tentative D call TRBD1 (5 bases). The V and J ends lost 5 bases and 6 bases respectively, with 11 bases between them. This CDR3 is 12 amino acids long. CDR1 is MNHEY and CDR2 is SVGAGI in the germline V gene.

The chain is built from TRBV6-1 and TRBJ2-1; weak D call: TRBD2 (6 bases). Trimming took off 6 bases at V and 5 bases at J, with 14 bases between the two ends. CDR3 length: 14 residues. Germline lookup yields CDR1 MNHNS and CDR2 SASEGT. The CDR3 reads CASSSAGSHNEQFF. The CDR3 coding sequence is TGTGCCAGCAGCAGCGCGGGGTCCCACAATGAGCAGTTCTTC.